Below are 10 T cell receptor beta chains sequenced from a single sample in a study of beta chain features in type 1 diabetes. Study results and limitations: Type 1 diabetes patients showed a moderate but significant shortening of TCRB CDR3s in all four CD4+ subsets.

These receptors' antigens are unknown. Of the isolated RNA, all was reverse transcribed, and so the sequenced material was expressed TCRB transcripts. Clones were sequenced by immunoSEQ multiplex PCR, and TCRdb holds only the in-frame ones, with some missing. The table lists roughly 180,000 clones, 7.8% of them singletons. The sequencing input was central memory CD4+ T cells from blood. The receptors originated from a middle-aged woman with type 1 diabetes.

This sequence joins TRBV9 and TRBJ2-1; 7 bases line up with TRBD1. V lost 4 bases to trimming and J lost 8 bases; unmatched junction nucleotides: 9. CDR3 size: 14 residues. Per germline, CDR1 SGDLS and CDR2 YYNGEE. The CDR3 protein is CASSPAGGRHEQFF. For the CDR3, the DNA is TGTGCCAGCAGCCCGGCAGGGGGAAGACATGAGCAGTTCTTC.

The chain carries TRBV7-8 and TRBJ2-1; D is ambiguous. V was clipped by 5 bases and J by 0 bases, with 5 bases between them. The CDR3 loop spans 13 amino acids. Germline CDR1 is SGHVS and CDR2 is FQNEAQ. The CDR3 sequence is CASSHSSYNEQFF. DNA for the CDR3: TGTGCCAGCAGCCACAGCTCCTACAATGAGCAGTTCTTC. The entire variable domain, with the rest obtained from reference TRBV7-8 and TRBJ2-1, is as follows: GAGVSQSPRYKVAKRGQDVALRCDPISGHVSLFWYQQALGQGPEFLTYFQNEAQLDKSGLPSDRFFAERPEGSVSTLKIQRTQQEDSAVYLCASSHSSYNEQFFGPGTRLTVL.

The chain is built from TRBV29-1 and TRBJ1-5; D unclear. This CDR3 spans 13 amino acids. CDR1 SQVTM and CDR2 ANQGSEA come from the germline V gene. The germline V and J ends were trimmed by 4 bases and 2 bases, with 9 bases remaining between them. The CDR3 protein is CSVGMEGNQPQHF. The DNA for the CDR3 is TGCAGCGTTGGTATGGAGGGCAATCAGCCCCAGCATTTT.

The chain joins TRBV29-1 to TRBJ2-3, with 12 bases matching TRBD1. This CDR3 spans 16 amino acids. Trimming cost V 4 bases and J 4 bases; bases outside gene matches: 9. Germline V gene data show CDR1 as SQVTM and CDR2 as ANQGSEA. The CDR3 DNA follows: TGCAGCGTTGCAGGGACAGGGGGCAGTGGGTCAGATACGCAGTATTTT. Amino acid sequence: CSVAGTGGSGSDTQYF.

The J gene is TRBJ2-2, the V gene TRBV5-4; tentatively, D is TRBD2 (6 bases). Germline V lookup: CDR1 SGHNT, CDR2 YYREEE (reference sequence). Trimming removed 4 bases at V and 4 bases at J, with 11 bases between. This CDR3 is 14 amino acids long. CDR3 DNA: TGTGCCAGCAGCCCCAGGGAGGCCACCGGGGAGCTGTTTTTT. Amino acid sequence: CASSPREATGELFF. The entire variable domain, with the rest obtained from reference TRBV5-4 and TRBJ2-2, is as follows: ETGVTQSPTHLIKTRGQQVTLRCSSQSGHNTVSWYQQALGQGPQFIFQYYREEENGRGNFPPRFSGLQFPNYSSELNVNALELDDSALYLCASSPREATGELFFGEGSRLTVL.

This clone was counted a few times. The genes are TRBV28 and TRBJ2-7; 12 nucleotides agree with TRBD1. This CDR3 comprises 15 residues. With 10 bases clipped from V and 4 bases from J, the junction kept 11 bases outside the gene matches. Germline assignment: CDR1 MDHEN and CDR2 SYDVKM. Here the CDR3 reads CATHARDRGLYEQYF. The DNA for the CDR3 is TGTGCCACACACGCCCGGGACAGGGGGCTATACGAGCAGTACTTC.

This clone appeared a few times. The J gene is TRBJ2-3, the V gene TRBV15; 10 positions agree with TRBD1. The CDR3 contains 15 residues. CDR1 is LNHNV and CDR2 is YYDKDF in the germline V gene (reference sequence). Trimming took 0 bases from V and 7 from J; bases not matched to a gene: 4. The CDR3 sequence is CATSREDRGQNTQYF. The CDR3 DNA reads TGTGCCACCAGCAGAGAAGACAGGGGGCAAAATACGCAGTATTTT.

V gene TRBV19 combines with J gene TRBJ1-5, with TRBD1 identical over 7 bases. Germline lookup yields CDR1 LNHDA and CDR2 SQIVND (reference sequence). The CDR3 extends over 15 amino acids. The trim removed 6 bases at V and 8 bases at J, leaving 13 bases unmatched. CDR3 nucleotide sequence: TGTGCCAGTAGCGACGTTGGACAGGCCCGGGAGCCCCAGCATTTT. Encoded protein: CASSDVGQAREPQHF.

V is TRBV7-2 and J is TRBJ2-3; TRBD2 matches at 11 bases. The ends lost 5 bases at V and 2 bases at J; junction bases unmatched: 6. The germline V gene has CDR1 SGHTA and CDR2 FQGNSA. This CDR3 is built from 16 residues. The CDR3 DNA reads TGTGCCAGCAGCCCATTAGCGGGAGGGCTCACAGATACGCAGTATTTT. The encoded protein is CASSPLAGGLTDTQYF.

This clone was seen more than once but under ten times. This chain connects TRBV18 to TRBJ1-4, with a weak D call TRBD1 (5 bases). V lost 1 base to trimming and J lost 3 bases, with 9 bases between them. CDR3 size: 15 residues. Germline CDR1 and CDR2: KGHSH and LQKENI. Here the CDR3 DNA reads TGTGCCAGCTCACCACAGGGAGGGGCTAATGAAAAACTGTTTTTT. Its translation is CASSPQGGANEKLFF.